A single sample gave rise to the 24 T cell receptor beta chains below, sequenced in a study of T cell responses to AZD1222 COVID-19 vaccine. The assay was immunoSEQ multiplex PCR, and TCRdb's table has in-frame clones only and misses some. The sample lists some 150,000 clones, 90% to 95% occurring once. The source was peripheral blood, collected on day 0 of AZD1222 vaccination. The origin of the receptors is an adult in good health.

The chain links TRBV2 to TRBJ2-3, with D perhaps TRBD2 (5 bases). Trimming shortened V by 4 bases and J by 5 bases, and 13 bases separated the two germline ends. Germline lookup yields CDR1 SNHLY and CDR2 FYNNEI. The CDR3 covers 14 residues. The CDR3 spells CASSVIQRKDTQYF. The CDR3, as DNA: TGTGCCAGCAGTGTTATACAGCGGAAAGATACGCAGTATTTT.

This chain uses TRBV2 with TRBJ2-2; D ambiguous. The germline V gene encodes CDR1 SNHLY and CDR2 FYNNEI. This CDR3 region has 14 residues. V was clipped by 7 bases and J by 6 bases, with 15 bases between them. The CDR3 is CASISDPLAGELFF. CDR3 sequence (DNA): TGTGCCAGCATAAGCGACCCCCTCGCCGGGGAGCTGTTTTTT.

This rearrangement joins TRBV12-3 or TRBV12-4 to TRBJ2-7; D ambiguous. Trimming stripped 2 bases from V and 7 bases from J, with 12 bases between. The length of the CDR3 is 13 residues. DNA of the CDR3: TGTGCCAGCAGTTTAACGGAGACATGGGAGCAGTACTTC. Amino acids: CASSLTETWEQYF.

The chain carries TRBV15 and TRBJ1-3, with a tentative D call TRBD1 (6 bases). Trimming removed 1 base from V and 0 bases from J, with 13 bases in between. CDR1 and CDR2 (germline): LNHNV, YYDKDF (reference sequence). The CDR3 runs to 17 residues. The CDR3 DNA reads TGTGCCACCAGCAGAGTTGACAGGAGCCACTCTGGAAACACCATATATTTT. It translates to CATSRVDRSHSGNTIYF.

The chain uses TRBV5-1 and TRBJ1-1; the D is unclear. The CDR3 has 14 residues. Trimming stripped 0 bases from V and 1 base from J, with 7 bases between. Germline assignment: CDR1 SGHRS and CDR2 YFSETQ. This chain's CDR3 is CASSLAQSNTEAFF. In DNA form, the CDR3 reads TGCGCCAGCAGCTTGGCACAGTCGAACACTGAAGCTTTCTTT.

The V call is TRBV25-1, the J call TRBJ1-3; D gene unclear. The CDR3 length is 13 residues. Germline V gene lookup returns CDR1 MGHDK and CDR2 SYGVNS. Trimming took off 3 bases at V and 1 base at J, with 4 bases between the two ends. The DNA for the CDR3 is TGTGCCAGCAGTGAGATTTCTGGAAACACCATATATTTT. Translated, it gives CASSEISGNTIYF.

The chain uses TRBV6-6 and TRBJ2-7, with TRBD2 matching over 8 bases. The CDR3 loop spans 18 amino acids. Germline V CDR1 and CDR2: MNHNY, SVGAGI (reference sequence). V lost 5 bases, J lost 3 bases, and 18 bases stayed unmatched. The CDR3 sequence is CASSPLHRETSDVYEQYF. CDR3 nucleotides: TGTGCCAGCAGTCCCCTCCACCGTGAGACTAGCGATGTCTACGAGCAGTACTTC.

The J gene is TRBJ1-1, the V gene TRBV7-6; 7 bases agree with TRBD1. Trimming removed 5 bases from V and 11 bases from J; junction bases left unmatched: 8. Germline V gene sequence: CDR1 SGHVS, CDR2 FNYEAQ. This CDR3 is 12 amino acids long. The CDR3 sequence is CASSLRQGRAFF. The CDR3 DNA is TGTGCCAGCAGCCTAAGACAGGGTAGGGCTTTCTTT.

The chain has TRBV14 and TRBJ1-1; perhaps TRBD1 as D (6 bases). The CDR3 spans 11 residues. Deletions cut 10 bases from V and 4 bases from J, with 10 bases between. Germline V gene sequence: CDR1 SGHDN, CDR2 FVKESK. The CDR3 sequence: CANSGATEAFF. CDR3 sequence (DNA): TGTGCCAATTCAGGGGCCACTGAAGCTTTCTTT.

The chain employs TRBV6-1 and TRBJ2-7; the match to TRBD1 covers 10 bases. The CDR3 consists of 16 residues. Losses at the gene ends were 3 bases for V and 0 bases for J; bases not matched to a gene: 5. The germline gives CDR1 MNHNS, CDR2 SASEGT. CDR3 in DNA: TGTGCCAGCAGTGATTCCGGGACAGGGGTCTCCTACGAGCAGTACTTC. It encodes CASSDSGTGVSYEQYF.

The rearrangement links TRBV20-1 to TRBJ1-3; D is possibly TRBD1 (5 bases). In germline, CDR1 is DFQATT, CDR2 SNEGSKA (reference sequence). V lost 3 bases, J lost 0 bases, and 12 bases lay in between. The CDR3 spans 15 residues. This chain's CDR3 is CSASSTGNSGNTIYF. CDR3 nucleotide sequence: TGCAGTGCTAGTTCAACAGGAAACTCTGGAAACACCATATATTTT.

This clone appeared once. The chain has TRBV7-3 and TRBJ2-3, with D unclear. CDR1 SGHTA and CDR2 FQGTGA come from the germline V gene. The length of the CDR3 is 12 residues. The V and J ends lost 5 bases and 5 bases respectively, with 8 bases between them. The CDR3 region has the DNA TGTGCCAGCAGCACCTATGGAGATACGCAGTATTTT. It encodes CASSTYGDTQYF.

V gene TRBV5-1 combines with J gene TRBJ1-4; a possible D gene is TRBD1 (5 bases). There are 14 residues in the CDR3. V lost 3 bases and J lost 7, with 13 bases in between. Germline V gene sequence: CDR1 SGHRS, CDR2 YFSETQ. CDR3 loop: CASSWDGRSEKLFF. CDR3 in DNA: TGCGCCAGCAGCTGGGACGGCCGAAGTGAAAAACTGTTTTTT.

On this clone: This CDR3 is also generated by other DNA sequences in the sample. The chain has TRBV12-3 or TRBV12-4 and TRBJ1-2; the D gene is possibly TRBD1 (6 bases). The CDR3 contains 13 residues. Trimming shortened V by 5 bases and J by 6 bases, and 13 bases separated the two germline ends. The CDR3 region is CASSLTGTDGYTF. CDR3 bases: TGTGCCAGCAGTCTTACAGGGACGGATGGCTACACCTTC.

This clone was recorded once. One end of the junction varies from germline; a read error may be responsible. The J gene is TRBJ1-2, the V gene TRBV9; 9 nucleotides match TRBD1. Per germline, CDR1 SGDLS and CDR2 YYNGEE. The CDR3 has 13 amino acids. CDR3 residues: CASSAGQGQLSLF. The CDR3 coding sequence is TGTGCCAGCAGCGCCGGACAGGGGCAGCTTTCCCTCTTC. Drawing the rest from reference TRBV9 and TRBJ1-2, the complete variable domain is DSGVTQTPKHLITATGQRVTLRCSPRSGDLSVYWYQQSLDQGLQFLIQYYNGEERAKGNILERFSAQQFPDLHSELNLSSLELGDSALYFCASSAGQGQLSLFGSGTRLTVV.

Here the CDR3 DNA reads TGTGCCACCAGCCCGCGAAGGGCCTTCAGCAGCGGCAATCAGCCCCAGCATTTT. Residues: CATSPRRAFSSGNQPQHF. The chain has TRBV15 and TRBJ1-5, with D uncertain. V lost 5 bases and J 2 bases, leaving 22 bases between the germline ends. From germline, CDR1 is LNHNV and CDR2 YYDKDF (reference sequence). The CDR3 totals 18 residues.

This chain connects TRBV19 to TRBJ1-2, with 10 nucleotides matching TRBD1. J lost 6 bases, V lost 5 bases, and 12 bases had no gene match. Germline loops: CDR1 LNHDA, CDR2 SQIVND (reference sequence). This CDR3 comprises 16 residues. CDR3 loop: CASSPLGTGVKDGYTF. CDR3 DNA: TGTGCCAGTAGTCCCCTCGGGACAGGGGTAAAGGATGGCTACACCTTC. The full variable domain, completed using reference TRBV19 and TRBJ1-2, is DGGITQSPKYLFRKEGQNVTLSCEQNLNHDAMYWYRQDPGQGLRLIYYSQIVNDFQKGDIAEGYSVSREKKESFPLTVTSAQKNPTAFYLCASSPLGTGVKDGYTFGSGTRLTVV.

V is TRBV2 and J is TRBJ1-1; no clear D. The CDR3 consists of 12 residues. Germline CDR1 and CDR2: SNHLY and FYNNEI. Trimming removed 11 bases from V and 1 base from J, with 11 bases in between. CDR3 nucleotides: TGTGCCGACCAACTTTCGAACACTGAAGCTTTCTTT. Translated, it gives CADQLSNTEAFF.

The chain has TRBV27 and TRBJ2-7; the match to TRBD2 covers 11 bases. The CDR3 is 14 amino acids. The V gene's germline CDR1 is MNHEY and CDR2 SMNVEV (reference sequence). Losses at the gene ends were 2 bases for V and 6 bases for J; bases not matched to a gene: 3. The CDR3 coding sequence is TGTGCCAGCAGTTTAACTAGCGGGAGCTCCGAGCAGTACTTC. Protein product: CASSLTSGSSEQYF.

V and J are TRBV5-1 and TRBJ2-7; D is ambiguous. Trimming shortened V by 5 bases and J by 0 bases, and 12 bases separated the two germline ends. CDR1 and CDR2 (germline): SGHRS, YFSETQ. CDR3 size: 14 residues. The CDR3 DNA follows: TGCGCCAGCAGAGGAGCGCTTAGCTCCTACGAGCAGTACTTC. It yields the protein CASRGALSSYEQYF.

The chain links TRBV3-1 (or the pseudogene TRBV3-2) to TRBJ2-1, with D perhaps given as TRBD1 or TRBD2 (5 bases each). This CDR3 spans 17 amino acids. V shed 2 bases and J shed 4 bases, with 18 bases lying between them. Germline V gene sequence: CDR1 LGHDT, CDR2 YNNKEL (reference sequence). As DNA, the CDR3 is TGTGCCAGCAGCCAAAGAATACCGGGACCCGATTACAATGAGCAGTTCTTC. Its protein product is CASSQRIPGPDYNEQFF.

The chain uses TRBV27 and TRBJ1-2; no clear D. The V gene's germline CDR1 is MNHEY and CDR2 SMNVEV (reference sequence). V gave up 3 bases and J gave up 4 bases, with 21 bases separating them. The CDR3 is 17 amino acids. The CDR3 nucleotides read TGTGCCAGCAGTTTTATTTACCGTGGGCCACTGGGCTATGGCTACACCTTC. It encodes CASSFIYRGPLGYGYTF.

The chain couples TRBV30 to TRBJ1-6; 8 bases are a match to TRBD1. The CDR3 covers 15 residues. Germline values: CDR1 GTSNPN, CDR2 SVGIG (reference sequence). V shed 5 bases, J shed 7 bases, and the junction held 10 bases outside the gene matches. Written as DNA, the CDR3 is TGTGCCTGGGGAAGGGCAGGGGGCCGAAATTCACCCCTCCACTTT. Protein sequence: CAWGRAGGRNSPLHF.

The chain employs TRBV15 and TRBJ1-5; D is unclear. Trimming took off 1 base at V and 0 bases at J, with 7 bases between the two ends. The CDR3 spans 15 residues. Germline values: CDR1 LNHNV, CDR2 YYDKDF (reference sequence). The CDR3 DNA sequence: TGTGCCACCAGCAGAGCCGGAAATAGCAATCAGCCCCAGCATTTT. Its translation is CATSRAGNSNQPQHF.